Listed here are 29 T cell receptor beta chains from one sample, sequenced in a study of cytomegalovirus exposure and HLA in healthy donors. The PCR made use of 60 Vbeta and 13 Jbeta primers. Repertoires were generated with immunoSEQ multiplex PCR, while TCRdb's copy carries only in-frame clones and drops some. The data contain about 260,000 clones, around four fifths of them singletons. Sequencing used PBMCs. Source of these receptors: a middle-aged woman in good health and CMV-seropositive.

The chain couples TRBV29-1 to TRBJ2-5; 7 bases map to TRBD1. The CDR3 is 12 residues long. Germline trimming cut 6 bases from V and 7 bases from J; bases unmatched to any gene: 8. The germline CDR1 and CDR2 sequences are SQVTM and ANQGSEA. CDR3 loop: CSVKQGSGTQYF. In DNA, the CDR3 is TGCAGCGTGAAACAGGGGTCAGGGACCCAGTACTTC.

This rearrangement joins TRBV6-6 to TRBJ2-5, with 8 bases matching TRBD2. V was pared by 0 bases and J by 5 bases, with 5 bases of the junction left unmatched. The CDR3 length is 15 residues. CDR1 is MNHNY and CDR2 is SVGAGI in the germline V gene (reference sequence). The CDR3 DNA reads TGTGCCAGCAGTTACTCAGCGGGAGCGGGGGAGACCCAGTACTTC. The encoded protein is CASSYSAGAGETQYF.

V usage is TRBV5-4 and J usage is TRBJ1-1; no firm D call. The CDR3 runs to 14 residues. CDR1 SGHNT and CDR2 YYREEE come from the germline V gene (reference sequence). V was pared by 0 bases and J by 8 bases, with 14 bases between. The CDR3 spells CASSLVSGSPEAFF. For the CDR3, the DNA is TGTGCCAGCAGCTTGGTCTCGGGGTCCCCCGAAGCTTTCTTT.

CDR3 nucleotides: TGTGCCAGCAGCCCGGGGACAGATTCGAGCTCTGGAAACACCATATATTTT. Translated, it gives CASSPGTDSSSGNTIYF. V gene TRBV5-8 combines with J gene TRBJ1-3, with 7 bases matching TRBD1. Per the germline V gene, CDR1 is SGHTS and CDR2 is YDEGEE. The J segment lost 0 bases and the V segment lost 4 bases, leaving 10 bases of the junction unmatched. This CDR3 comprises 17 residues.

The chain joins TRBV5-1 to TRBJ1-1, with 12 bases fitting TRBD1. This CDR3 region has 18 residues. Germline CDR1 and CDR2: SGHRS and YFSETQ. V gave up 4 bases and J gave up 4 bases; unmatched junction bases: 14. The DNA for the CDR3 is TGCGCCAGCAGCCACGGAGCCGGGACAGGGGGCAAGGTCACTGAAGCTTTCTTT. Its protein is CASSHGAGTGGKVTEAFF.

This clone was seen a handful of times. CDR3 residues: CASSSPGLAGARQFF. CDR3 nucleotides: TGCGCCAGCAGCTCGCCGGGACTAGCGGGAGCTCGGCAGTTCTTC. This chain connects TRBV5-1 to TRBJ2-1; TRBD2 aligns across 14 bases. CDR1 and CDR2 from the germline V gene are SGHRS and YFSETQ. V shed 3 bases, J shed 12 bases, and the junction held 8 bases outside the gene matches. The CDR3 is 15 amino acids.

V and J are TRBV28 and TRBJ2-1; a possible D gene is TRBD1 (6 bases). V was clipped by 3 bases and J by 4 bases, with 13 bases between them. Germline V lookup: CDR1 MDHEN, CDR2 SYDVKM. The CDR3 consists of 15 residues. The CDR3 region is CASSLDSWGYNEQFF. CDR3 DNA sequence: TGTGCCAGCAGTTTGGACAGTTGGGGGTACAATGAGCAGTTCTTC.

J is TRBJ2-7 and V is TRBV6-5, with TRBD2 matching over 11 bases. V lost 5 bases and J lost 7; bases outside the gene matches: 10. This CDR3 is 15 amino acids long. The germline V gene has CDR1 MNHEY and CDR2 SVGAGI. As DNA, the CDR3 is TGTGCCAGCAGTCGGACTAGCGGGTGGGTAGGGGAGCAGTACTTC. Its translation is CASSRTSGWVGEQYF.

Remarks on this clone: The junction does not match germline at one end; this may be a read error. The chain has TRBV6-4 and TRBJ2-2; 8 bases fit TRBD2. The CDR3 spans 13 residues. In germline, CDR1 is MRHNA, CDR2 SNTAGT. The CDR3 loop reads CASRREATGELFF. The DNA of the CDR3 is TGTGCTAGCAGGCGGGAGGCCACCGGGGAGCTGTTTTTT.

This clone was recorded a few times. The CDR3 region has the DNA TGCGCCAGCAGCTTGGAAGGCAGCGGGTCTAACTATGGCTACACCTTC. It translates to CASSLEGSGSNYGYTF. The genes are TRBV5-1 and TRBJ1-2; no clear D gene. This CDR3 has 16 residues. V dropped 0 bases and J dropped 0 bases, with 12 bases sitting between them. Per germline, CDR1 SGHRS and CDR2 YFSETQ.

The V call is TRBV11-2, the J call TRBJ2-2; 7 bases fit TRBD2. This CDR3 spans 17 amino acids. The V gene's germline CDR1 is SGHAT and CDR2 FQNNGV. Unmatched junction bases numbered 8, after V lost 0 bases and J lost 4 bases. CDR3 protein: CASSLDMWEGRTGELFF. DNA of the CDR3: TGTGCCAGCAGCTTAGATATGTGGGAGGGCCGCACCGGGGAGCTGTTTTTT. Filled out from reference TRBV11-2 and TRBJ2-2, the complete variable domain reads EAGVAQSPRYKIIEKRQSVAFWCNPISGHATLYWYQQILGQGPKLLIQFQNNGVVDDSQLPKDRFSAERLKGVDSTLKIQPAKLEDSAVYLCASSLDMWEGRTGELFFGEGSRLTVL.

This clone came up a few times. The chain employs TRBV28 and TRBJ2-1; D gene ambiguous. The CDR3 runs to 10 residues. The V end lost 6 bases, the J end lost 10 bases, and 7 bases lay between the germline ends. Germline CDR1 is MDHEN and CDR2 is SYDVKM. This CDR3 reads CASRRVEQFF. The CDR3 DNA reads TGTGCCAGCAGACGGGTCGAGCAGTTCTTC.

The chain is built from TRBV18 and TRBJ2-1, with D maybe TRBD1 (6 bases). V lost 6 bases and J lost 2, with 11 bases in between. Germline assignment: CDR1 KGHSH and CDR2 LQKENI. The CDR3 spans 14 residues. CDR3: CASSLQGTYNEQFF. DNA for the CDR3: TGTGCCAGCTCGCTGCAGGGGACCTACAATGAGCAGTTCTTC.

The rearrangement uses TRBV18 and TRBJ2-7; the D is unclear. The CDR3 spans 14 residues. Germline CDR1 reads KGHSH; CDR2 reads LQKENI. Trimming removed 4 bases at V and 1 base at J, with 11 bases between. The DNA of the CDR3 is TGTGCCAGCTCACTTTCGACTGAATCCTACGAGCAGTACTTC. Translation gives CASSLSTESYEQYF. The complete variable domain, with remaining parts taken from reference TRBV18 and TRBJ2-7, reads NAGVMQNPRHLVRRRGQEARLRCSPMKGHSHVYWYRQLPEEGLKFMVYLQKENIIDESGMPKERFSAEFPKEGPSILRIQQVVRGDSAAYFCASSLSTESYEQYFGPGTRLTVT.

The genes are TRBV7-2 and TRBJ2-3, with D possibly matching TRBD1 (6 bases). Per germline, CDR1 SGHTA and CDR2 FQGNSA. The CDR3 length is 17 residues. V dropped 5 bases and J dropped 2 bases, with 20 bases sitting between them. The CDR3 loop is CASSRTTQGLYTDTQYF. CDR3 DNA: TGTGCCAGCAGCCGTACTACACAGGGTCTATACACAGATACGCAGTATTTT.

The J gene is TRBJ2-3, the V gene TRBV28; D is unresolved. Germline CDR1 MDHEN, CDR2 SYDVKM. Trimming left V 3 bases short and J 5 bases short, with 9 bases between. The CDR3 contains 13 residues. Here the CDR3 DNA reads TGTGCCAGCAGTTTCGGTAATAAAGATACGCAGTATTTT. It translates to CASSFGNKDTQYF.

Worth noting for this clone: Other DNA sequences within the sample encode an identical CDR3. CDR3 region: CAWSDSREDGYTF. DNA of the CDR3: TGTGCCTGGAGCGACAGCCGGGAGGATGGCTACACCTTC. The chain uses TRBV30 and TRBJ1-2, with a tentative D call TRBD1 (5 bases). The CDR3 length is 13 residues. Germline V gene sequence: CDR1 GTSNPN, CDR2 SVGIG (reference sequence). V was clipped by 3 bases and J by 6 bases, with 14 bases between them.

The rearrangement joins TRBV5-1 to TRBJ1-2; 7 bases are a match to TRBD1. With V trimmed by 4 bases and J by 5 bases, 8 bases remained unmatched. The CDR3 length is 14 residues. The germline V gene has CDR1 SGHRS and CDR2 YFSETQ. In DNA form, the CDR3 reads TGCGCCAGCAGCAACGGACAGGCCGGGTATGGCTACACCTTC. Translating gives CASSNGQAGYGYTF. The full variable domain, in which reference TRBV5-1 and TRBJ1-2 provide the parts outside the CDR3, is KAGVTQTPRYLIKTRGQQVTLSCSPISGHRSVSWYQQTPGQGLQFLFEYFSETQRNKGNFPGRFSGRQFSNSRSEMNVSTLELGDSALYLCASSNGQAGYGYTFGSGTRLTVV.

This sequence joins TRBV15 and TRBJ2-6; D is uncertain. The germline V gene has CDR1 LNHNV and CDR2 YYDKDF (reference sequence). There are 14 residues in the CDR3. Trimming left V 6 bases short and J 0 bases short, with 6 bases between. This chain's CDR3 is CATRGVSGANVLTF. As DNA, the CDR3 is TGTGCCACCAGAGGAGTCTCTGGGGCCAACGTCCTGACTTTC. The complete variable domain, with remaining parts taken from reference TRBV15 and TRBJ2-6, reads DAMVIQNPRYQVTQFGKPVTLSCSQTLNHNVMYWYQQKSSQAPKLLFHYYDKDFNNEADTPDNFQSRRPNTSFCFLDIRSPGLGDTAMYLCATRGVSGANVLTFGAGSRLTVL.

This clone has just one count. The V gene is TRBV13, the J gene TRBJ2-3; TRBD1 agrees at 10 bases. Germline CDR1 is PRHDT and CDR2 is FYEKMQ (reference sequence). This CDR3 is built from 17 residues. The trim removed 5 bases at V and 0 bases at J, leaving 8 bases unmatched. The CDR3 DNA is TGTGCCAGCAGCGCCAGTGGGACAGGGGATAGCACAGATACGCAGTATTTT. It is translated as CASSASGTGDSTDTQYF.

This chain's CDR3 is CASSPSTSAYNEQFF. The DNA for the CDR3 is TGTGCCAGCAGCCCTTCGACTAGCGCCTACAATGAGCAGTTCTTC. The chain recombines TRBV7-2 with TRBJ2-1; 8 bases line up with TRBD2. V trimming: 5 bases; J trimming: 2 bases; junction bases outside the gene matches: 5. The CDR3 covers 15 residues. Germline loops: CDR1 SGHTA, CDR2 FQGNSA.

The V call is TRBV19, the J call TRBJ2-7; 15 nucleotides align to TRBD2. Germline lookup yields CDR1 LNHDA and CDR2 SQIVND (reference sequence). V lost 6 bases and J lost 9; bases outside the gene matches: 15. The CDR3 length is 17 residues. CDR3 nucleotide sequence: TGTGCCAGTAGCCCGGGACTAGCGGGAGGATTCGTGCGTGGGCAGTACTTC. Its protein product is CASSPGLAGGFVRGQYF.

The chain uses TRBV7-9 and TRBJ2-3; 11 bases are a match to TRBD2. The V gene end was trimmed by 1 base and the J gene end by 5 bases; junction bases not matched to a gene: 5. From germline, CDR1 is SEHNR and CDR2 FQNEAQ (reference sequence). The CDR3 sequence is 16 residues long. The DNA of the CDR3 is TGTGCCAGCAGCTTAGTCGTAGCGGGAGGGGGAGATACGCAGTATTTT. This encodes CASSLVVAGGGDTQYF.

The DNA of the CDR3 is TGTGCCAGCAGTTTCTCTAGCGGGTCCTCCTACAATGAGCAGTTCTTC. It translates to CASSFSSGSSYNEQFF. This chain joins TRBV11-2 and TRBJ2-1; TRBD2 aligns across 8 bases. The CDR3 is 16 amino acids. V shed 6 bases and J 0 bases; nucleotides not matched to a gene: 7. Germline assignment: CDR1 SGHAT and CDR2 FQNNGV. The whole variable domain, filled in from reference TRBV11-2 and TRBJ2-1, reads EAGVAQSPRYKIIEKRQSVAFWCNPISGHATLYWYQQILGQGPKLLIQFQNNGVVDDSQLPKDRFSAERLKGVDSTLKIQPAKLEDSAVYLCASSFSSGSSYNEQFFGPGTRLTVL.

The CDR3 sequence is CASSEVQAALSPLHF. The DNA of the CDR3 is TGTGCCAGCAGTGAAGTACAGGCGGCCCTTTCACCCCTCCACTTT. The V and J genes are TRBV2 and TRBJ1-6, with D perhaps matching TRBD1 (5 bases). CDR3 length: 15 amino acids. V gave up 1 base and J gave up 9 bases, with 13 bases separating them. The germline CDR1 and CDR2 sequences are SNHLY and FYNNEI.

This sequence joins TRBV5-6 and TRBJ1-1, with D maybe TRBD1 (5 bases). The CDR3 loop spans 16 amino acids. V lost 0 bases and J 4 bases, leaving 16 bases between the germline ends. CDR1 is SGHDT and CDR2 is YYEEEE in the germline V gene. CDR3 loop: CASSLADGGSGTEAFF. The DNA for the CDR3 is TGTGCCAGCAGCTTGGCCGACGGGGGGTCGGGCACTGAAGCTTTCTTT.

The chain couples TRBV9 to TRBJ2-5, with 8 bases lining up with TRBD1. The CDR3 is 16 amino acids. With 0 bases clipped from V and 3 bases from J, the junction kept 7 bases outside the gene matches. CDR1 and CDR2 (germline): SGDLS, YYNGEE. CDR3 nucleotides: TGTGCCAGCAGCGTAGAACGTGGACAGGGTAAAGAGACCCAGTACTTC. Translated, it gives CASSVERGQGKETQYF.

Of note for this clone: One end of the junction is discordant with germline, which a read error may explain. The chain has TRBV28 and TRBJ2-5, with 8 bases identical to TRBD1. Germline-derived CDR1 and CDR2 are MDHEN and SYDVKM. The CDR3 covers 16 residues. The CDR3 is CASSPSGQGHQEIQYF. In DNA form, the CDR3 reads TGTGCCAGCAGTCCCTCAGGACAGGGACACCAAGAGATCCAGTACTTC.

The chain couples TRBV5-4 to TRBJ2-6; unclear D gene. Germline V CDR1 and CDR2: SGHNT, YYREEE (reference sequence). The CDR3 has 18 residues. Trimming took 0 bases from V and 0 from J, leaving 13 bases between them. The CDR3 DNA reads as TGTGCCAGCAGCTTGGGATCGATTTGGAGCTCTGGGGCCAACGTCCTGACTTTC. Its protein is CASSLGSIWSSGANVLTF.